Listed below are T cell receptor beta chains from one sample, sequenced in a study of blood T cell repertoires in COVID-19. Clones were sequenced by immunoSEQ multiplex PCR, and TCRdb holds only the in-frame ones, with some missing. The sample consists of under 200,000 clones, 90% of them appearing once. Sequences were obtained from peripheral blood. The receptors shown here come from a man aged 45-65 years with acute or convalescent COVID-19. Each CDR3 is given with its conserved first and last residue. Fields, in order: V gene, D gene, clone size, J gene, CDR3 protein, CDR3 DNA. D genes are given only for firm matches. Rows may omit the clone size; those that give it use once, few, many or a size class.

TRBV5-5	TRBD1	few	TRBJ1-3	CASSDHRGANTIYF	TGTGCCAGCAGCGATCACAGGGGGGCAAACACCATATATTTT
TRBV28	NA	NA	TRBJ1-1	CASSITSRYTEAFF	TGTGCCAGCAGTATAACCTCGCGGTACACTGAAGCTTTCTTT
TRBV7-8	NA	NA	TRBJ1-5	CASSLATANSNQPQHF	TGTGCCAGCAGCTTAGCAACAGCCAATAGCAATCAGCCCCAGCATTTT
TRBV24-1	NA	NA	TRBJ2-7	CATSAKSGRRYEQYF	TGTGCCACCAGTGCCAAATCAGGGAGGAGGTACGAGCAGTACTTC
TRBV9	TRBD1	NA	TRBJ2-2	CASQGALLTGELFF	TGTGCCTCACAGGGGGCCCTCCTCACCGGGGAGCTGTTTTTT
TRBV9	TRBD2	NA	TRBJ2-5	CASSLFGTSGQETQYF	TGTGCCAGCAGCTTATTCGGGACTAGCGGACAAGAGACCCAGTACTTC
TRBV5-4	NA	few	TRBJ2-2	CASSLGRGLDTGELFF	TGTGCCAGCAGCTTGGGGAGAGGGCTGGACACCGGGGAGCTGTTTTTT
TRBV5-8	TRBD1	NA	TRBJ1-4	CASSLGTGENEKLFF	TGTGCCAGCAGCTTAGGGACAGGAGAGAATGAAAAACTGTTTTTT
TRBV5-1	NA	NA	TRBJ2-3	CASSANRETDTQYF	TGCGCCAGCAGCGCGAACAGGGAGACAGATACGCAGTATTTT
TRBV18	NA	NA	TRBJ1-1	CASSRRENTEAFF	TGTGCCAGCTCACGTCGGGAGAACACTGAAGCTTTCTTT
TRBV6-5	TRBD1	NA	TRBJ1-1	CASSTGGDTEAFF	TGTGCCAGCAGTACAGGGGGGGACACTGAAGCTTTCTTT
TRBV5-4	NA	NA	TRBJ1-3	CASSLGYSQSSGNTIYF	TGTGCCAGCAGCTTGGGATACAGCCAGAGCTCTGGAAACACCATATATTTT
TRBV13	TRBD1	NA	TRBJ2-7	CASSGDRPYEQYF	TGTGCCAGCAGCGGGGACAGGCCATACGAGCAGTACTTC
TRBV19	TRBD1	NA	TRBJ1-5	CASSPWTGTQGQPQHF	TGTGCCAGTAGCCCCTGGACAGGGACGCAGGGCCAGCCCCAGCATTTT
TRBV6-5	NA	NA	TRBJ2-1	CASSTKEGNNEQFF	TGTGCCAGCAGTACCAAAGAGGGTAACAATGAGCAGTTCTTC
TRBV5-5	NA	NA	TRBJ1-5	CASSLGGTPQHF	TGTGCCAGCAGCTTGGGAGGTACGCCCCAGCATTTT
TRBV6-5	NA	NA	TRBJ1-1	CASSNGRSEAFF	TGTGCCAGCAGTAATGGTAGAAGTGAAGCTTTCTTT
TRBV6-2/TRBV6-3	NA	NA	TRBJ2-3	CASSYLGGTQYF	TGTGCCAGCAGTTACTTGGGAGGTACGCAGTATTTT
TRBV2	NA	NA	TRBJ1-5	CASRGGTSNQPQHF	TGTGCCAGCAGGGGGGGGACAAGCAATCAGCCCCAGCATTTT
TRBV28	NA	NA	TRBJ2-7	CASSLPSLAVGSYEQYF	TGTGCCAGCAGTCTGCCGTCACTAGCTGTTGGCTCCTACGAGCAGTACTTC
TRBV10-2	TRBD2	NA	TRBJ2-1	CASSPSVAGGRNEQFF	TGCGCCAGCAGTCCTTCTGTGGCGGGAGGCCGCAATGAGCAGTTCTTC
TRBV30	NA	NA	TRBJ1-1	CAWKLVGRRNTEAFF	TGTGCCTGGAAATTGGTGGGGCGGAGGAACACTGAAGCTTTCTTT
TRBV28	NA	NA	TRBJ1-5	CASSFQGYQPQHF	TGTGCCAGCAGTTTTCAGGGGTATCAGCCCCAGCATTTT
TRBV9	TRBD2	once	TRBJ2-3	CASSAGGGRGNTDTQYF	TGTGCCAGCAGCGCGGGAGGAGGGCGGGGGAACACAGATACGCAGTATTTT
TRBV9	NA	NA	TRBJ1-2	CASSVALETANYGYTF	TGTGCCAGCAGCGTAGCCCTGGAGACAGCTAACTATGGCTACACCTTC
TRBV29-1	TRBD2	NA	TRBJ2-3	CSVDQDVSGADTQYF	TGCAGCGTTGACCAGGACGTAAGCGGGGCAGATACGCAGTATTTT
TRBV19	NA	NA	TRBJ2-5	CASSMRIGYASGETQYF	TGTGCCAGTAGTATGAGAATTGGATACGCGTCGGGAGAGACCCAGTACTTC
TRBV29-1	NA	NA	TRBJ1-1	CSVETDSNLAFF	TGCAGCGTTGAGACTGACAGTAACTTAGCTTTCTTT
TRBV6-2/TRBV6-3	TRBD1	NA	TRBJ1-2	CASSSHSRDRGYGYTF	TGTGCCAGCAGTTCCCACAGCCGGGACAGGGGCTATGGCTACACCTTC
TRBV5-4	NA	NA	TRBJ2-1	CASSLLSGAYNEQFF	TGTGCCAGCAGCCTCTTGAGCGGAGCCTACAATGAGCAGTTCTTC
TRBV9	TRBD1	NA	TRBJ2-3	CASSVGGGRWTDTQYF	TGTGCCAGCAGCGTAGGAGGGGGCCGTTGGACAGATACGCAGTATTTT